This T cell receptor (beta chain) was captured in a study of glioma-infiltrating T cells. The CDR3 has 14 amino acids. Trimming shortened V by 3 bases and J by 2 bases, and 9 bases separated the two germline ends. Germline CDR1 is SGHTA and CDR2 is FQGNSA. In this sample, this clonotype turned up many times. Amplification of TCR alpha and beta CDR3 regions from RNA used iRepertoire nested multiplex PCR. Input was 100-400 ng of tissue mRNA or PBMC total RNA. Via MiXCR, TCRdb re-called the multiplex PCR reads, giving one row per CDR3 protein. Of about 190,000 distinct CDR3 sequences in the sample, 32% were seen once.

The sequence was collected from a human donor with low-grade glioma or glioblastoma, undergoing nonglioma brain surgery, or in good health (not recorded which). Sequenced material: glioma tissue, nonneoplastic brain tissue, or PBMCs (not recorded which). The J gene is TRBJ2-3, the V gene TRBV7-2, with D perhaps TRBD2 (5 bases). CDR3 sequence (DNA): TGTGCCAGCAGCTTCGCGGGCACCACAGATACGCAGTATTTT. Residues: CASSFAGTTDTQYF.